This TCR beta chain comes out of a study of breast tumors, draining lymph nodes, adjacent tissues. Whole-study results and caveats: Tumors had less TCR diversity than lymph nodes, more than nontumor tissue.

TCRdb ran MiXCR on the multiplex PCR reads and lists one entry per CDR3 protein. The sample carries about 15,000 distinct CDR3 sequences, roughly 55% recorded once. This clonotype showed up just once. Its antigen is currently unknown. One junction end disagrees with the germline gene, perhaps due to a read error. This TCR came from a female donor with breast cancer. Some clones in this sample may be carry-over from other donors' samples. Sequencing input: tumor-adjacent breast tissue.

CDR3 residues: CASSLGRNGYTF. CDR3 sequence (DNA): TGTGCCAGCAGCTTAGGAAGAAATGGCTACACCTTC. V is TRBV5-1 and J is TRBJ1-2, with no clear D. The CDR3 covers 12 residues. Germline loops: CDR1 SGHRS, CDR2 YFSETQ.